The following is a T cell receptor (beta chain) sequence with its context. As yet, its antigen is unknown. This record belongs to a study of shared clonotypes between healthy human individuals. The wider study: Serving as donors were a couple of women and a few men, whose ages spanned 18 to 49. Notes on the study in general: Several donors shared about 5% of their naive CD4 clonotypes.

The CDR3 is 17 amino acids. V was shortened by 4 bases and J by 5 bases, with 23 bases between the two germline ends. The germline CDR1 and CDR2 sequences are SGDLS and YYNGEE. The protocol was immunoSEQ multiplex PCR, while the TCRdb copy is restricted to in-frame clones and leaves out a portion. Here the sample spans about 1 million clones, approximately 68% being singletons. The origin of this receptor is a man between 18 and 35 years old in good health. This chain connects TRBV9 to TRBJ2-3; D may be TRBD2 (6 bases). Source material: memory CD4+ T cells sorted from blood. Subset reported: CD45RA-negative fraction. CDR3: CASSKTAFFGGQDTQYF. The CDR3, as DNA: TGTGCCAGCAGCAAAACCGCGTTCTTCGGGGGTCAAGATACGCAGTATTTT.